This entry describes one TCR beta chain. The antigen is unknown. In TCRdb, the reads were re-called with MiXCR into one record per CDR3 protein. The table has about 830,000 distinct CDR3 sequences, 32% seen once. The data stem from a study of T cell repertoires in cytomegalovirus infection. Study details: Well-studied HLA-B-restricted epitopes and recently identified HLA-C-restricted epitopes of CMV were both used in the study. Study-wide points: The ex vivo response was dominated by HLA-C-restricted CMV-specific TCR beta clonotypes. The study identified carriers of CMV plus the relevant HLA from cumulative public TCR beta family frequency.

V lost 6 bases to trimming and J lost 0 bases; unmatched junction nucleotides: 15. CDR3 length: 19 residues. Germline loops: CDR1 MNHNY, CDR2 SVGAGI (reference sequence). This clonotype was obtained from a human donor in good health (CMV status not recorded). Some clones in this sample may be carry-over from other donors' samples. The specimen comprised cultured CD8+ T cells from PBMCs, sampled from culture after CMV antigen stimulation. The V call is TRBV6-6, the J call TRBJ2-3, with 10 bases fitting TRBD2. Here the CDR3 DNA reads TGTGCCAGCAGCCCCCAGCGGGGGGGCGTTTATCGTAGCACAGATACGCAGTATTTT. Translating gives CASSPQRGGVYRSTDTQYF.